Following are 4 T cell receptor beta chains from one sample sequenced in a study of shared clonotypes between healthy human individuals. Data came from immunoSEQ multiplex PCR; TCRdb stores just in-frame clones and leaves some out. In the table there are roughly 2,500,000 clones, roughly 93% of which are singletons. The sequenced sample consisted of naive CD4+ T cells from PBMCs. Subset noted: CD45RA+ positively selected. The receptor source for this set is a man between 18 and 29 years old in good health. Some clones in this sample may be carry-over from other donors' samples.

The chain links TRBV19 to TRBJ2-1; D unclear. The CDR3 spans 15 residues. Trimming took 3 bases from V and 11 from J, leaving 20 bases between them. Per germline, CDR1 LNHDA and CDR2 SQIVND (reference sequence). The CDR3 sequence is CASSMGWPDLTKQFF. Here the CDR3 DNA reads TGTGCCAGTAGTATGGGTTGGCCAGACCTAACCAAGCAGTTCTTC.

This chain links TRBV7-9 with TRBJ2-2; 7 nucleotides line up with TRBD2. The CDR3 runs 17 residues. V lost 1 base and J lost 4; bases outside the gene matches: 9. The germline CDR1 and CDR2 sequences are SEHNR and FQNEAQ (reference sequence). The CDR3 sequence: CASSLGWGGRSTGELFF. CDR3 nucleotides: TGTGCCAGCAGCTTAGGTTGGGGCGGGAGATCCACCGGGGAGCTGTTTTTT.

This clone was counted a few times. As DNA, the CDR3 is TGTGCCAGCAGCCGCCCGAGGGGTGGGACTGAAGCTTTCTTT. As protein: CASSRPRGGTEAFF. The chain couples TRBV4-2 to TRBJ1-1, with a possible D match to TRBD1 (5 bases). CDR3 length equals 14 residues. Germline V gene sequence: CDR1 LGHNA, CDR2 YNFKEQ. V lost 4 bases, J lost 5 bases, and 14 bases lay in between.

The chain recombines TRBV7-2 with TRBJ1-2; D uncertain. The CDR3 consists of 14 residues. V was trimmed by 2 bases and J by 4 bases, leaving 11 bases between them. The germline CDR1 and CDR2 sequences are SGHTA and FQGNSA. The CDR3 sequence: CASSLLGPVYGYTF. The CDR3 DNA reads as TGTGCCAGCAGCTTATTGGGCCCTGTCTATGGCTACACCTTC.